Shown below are 18 T cell receptor beta chains from a single sample sequenced in a study of T cell responses to AZD1222 COVID-19 vaccine (dated by TCRdb to the early 2020s). Library construction relied on the immunoSEQ multiplex PCR assay. This is the immuneACCESS table as TCRdb keeps it, with only in-frame sequences that have V and J called. A part of the clones is gone; compared with another copy, unresolved V genes explain less than half, and the rest is unexplained. This sample is represented by about 82,000 clones; 92% of them were singletons. Roughly 3.1% of the sample belongs to the ten largest clones. In light of the paper, this sample's time point label describes: about 28 days (+/-7) after the second vaccine dose. Sequenced material: peripheral blood, taken 28 days after the second AZD1222 dose. These receptors were collected from an adult who received the AZD1222 COVID-19 vaccine.

The chain recombines TRBV11-3 with TRBJ2-5; 11 nucleotides match TRBD1. The CDR3 totals 15 residues. The junction had 3 bases not matched to a gene; V was cut back by 1 base and J by 5 bases. Per germline, CDR1 SGHNT and CDR2 YENEEA. The CDR3 coding sequence is TGTGCCAGCAGCTTAGGGACAGGGGGCGAGGAGACCCAGTACTTC. This codes for CASSLGTGGEETQYF. The full variable domain, rest sourced from reference TRBV11-3 and TRBJ2-5, is EAGVVQSPRYKIIEKKQPVAFWCNPISGHNTLYWYLQNLGQGPELLIRYENEEAVDDSQLPKDRFSAERLKGVDSTLKIQPAELGDSAVYLCASSLGTGGEETQYFGPGTRLLVL.

The chain has TRBV3-1 (or the pseudogene TRBV3-2) and TRBJ2-7, with a tentative D call TRBD2 (6 bases). V was cut by 6 bases and J by 1 base, with 19 bases left in between. Germline CDR1 is LGHDT and CDR2 is YNNKEL (reference sequence). This CDR3 is 16 amino acids long. As DNA, the CDR3 is TGTGCCAGCAGTTCTCTGCGGGGTAGGTTATCCTACGAGCAGTACTTC. The encoded protein is CASSSLRGRLSYEQYF.

The chain is built from TRBV7-3 and TRBJ2-1; D is possibly TRBD1 (6 bases). This CDR3 is 14 amino acids long. CDR1 and CDR2 (germline): SGHTA, FQGTGA. The V and J ends lost 5 bases and 4 bases respectively, with 12 bases between them. The CDR3 DNA follows: TGTGCCAGCAGCCCCGGACAGACATACAATGAGCAGTTCTTC. It specifies CASSPGQTYNEQFF.

V is TRBV5-6 and J is TRBJ1-1, with 8 bases aligning to TRBD1. There are 17 residues in the CDR3. V shed 4 bases, J shed 3 bases, and the junction held 14 bases outside the gene matches. The germline gives CDR1 SGHDT, CDR2 YYEEEE. CDR3 coding DNA: TGTGCCAGCAGCGCCCTCGGACAGGGCCGGTGGGACACTGAAGCTTTCTTT. As protein: CASSALGQGRWDTEAFF.

V and J are TRBV19 and TRBJ1-2; unclear D gene. Germline V gene data show CDR1 as LNHDA and CDR2 as SQIVND (reference sequence). The CDR3 sequence is 12 residues long. V lost 3 bases and J 8 bases, leaving 10 bases between the germline ends. The CDR3: CASSIGRIGYTF. The CDR3 coding sequence is TGTGCCAGTAGTATCGGACGGATAGGCTACACCTTC.

CDR3 in amino acids: CASSIEDKEFNEQFF. CDR3 nucleotides: TGTGCCAGTAGTATAGAGGACAAGGAGTTCAATGAGCAGTTCTTC. J is TRBJ2-1 and V is TRBV19; weak D call: TRBD1 (5 bases). Germline lookup yields CDR1 LNHDA and CDR2 SQIVND (reference sequence). The CDR3 spans 15 residues. V shed 0 bases and J shed 6 bases, with 12 bases lying between them.

The chain has TRBV19 and TRBJ2-6; D not resolved. The length of the CDR3 is 15 residues. CDR1 LNHDA and CDR2 SQIVND come from the germline V gene (reference sequence). V lost 0 bases to trimming and J lost 0 bases, with 3 bases between them. The DNA for the CDR3 is TGTGCCAGTAGTATAGAAGCCTCTGGGGCCAACGTCCTGACTTTC. It translates to CASSIEASGANVLTF.

CDR3 residues: CASNTNLGRINQPQHF. In DNA form, the CDR3 reads TGTGCCAGCAACACGAATCTGGGGCGAATAAATCAGCCCCAGCATTTT. The rearrangement links TRBV5-8 to TRBJ1-5, with a tentative D call TRBD1 (5 bases). Germline V gives CDR1 SGHTS, CDR2 YDEGEE. This CDR3 is 16 amino acids long. Trimming removed 6 bases at V and 4 bases at J, with 20 bases between.

J is TRBJ1-1 and V is TRBV5-1, with D unresolved. V lost 4 bases and J 3 bases, leaving 19 bases between the germline ends. The germline CDR1 and CDR2 sequences are SGHRS and YFSETQ. The CDR3 contains 16 residues. The CDR3: CASSLRARRADTEAFF. DNA of the CDR3: TGCGCCAGCAGCCTGAGGGCGAGAAGGGCCGACACTGAAGCTTTCTTT.

The chain recombines TRBV18 with TRBJ1-1, with no clear D. Trimming shortened V by 2 bases and J by 1 base, and 8 bases separated the two germline ends. CDR1 is KGHSH, CDR2 LQKENI, per germline. The CDR3 runs to 14 residues. The CDR3 DNA reads as TGTGCCAGCTCACCATCCGGGAAGAACACTGAAGCTTTCTTT. Translated, it gives CASSPSGKNTEAFF.

The chain links TRBV12-5 to TRBJ2-1; TRBD2 matches at 14 bases. Germline values: CDR1 LGHNT, CDR2 FRNRAP. V was pared by 6 bases and J by 8 bases, with 12 bases of the junction left unmatched. The CDR3 spans 17 residues. The CDR3 DNA follows: TGTGCTAGTGGCAGGGGACTAGCGGGGGCCTCGAGGGATGAGCAGTTCTTC. Protein sequence: CASGRGLAGASRDEQFF.

V is TRBV7-8 and J is TRBJ1-1; perhaps TRBD1 as D (5 bases). CDR1 is SGHVS, CDR2 FQNEAQ, per germline. CDR3 length equals 15 residues. V shed 7 bases and J shed 1 base, with 16 bases lying between them. CDR3 amino acids: CASIKDTRTNTEAFF. Written as DNA, the CDR3 is TGTGCCAGCATAAAGGACACCCGGACGAACACTGAAGCTTTCTTT.

This clone was picked up one time. This chain uses TRBV20-1 with TRBJ1-2; D not certain. Germline CDR1 DFQATT, CDR2 SNEGSKA (reference sequence). The length of the CDR3 is 9 residues. Trimming removed 5 bases from V and 6 bases from J, with 4 bases in between. The CDR3 DNA follows: TGCAGTGCTGGGGATGGCTACACCTTC. Encoded protein: CSAGDGYTF.

The V call is TRBV7-6, the J call TRBJ2-7; a possible D gene is TRBD1 (6 bases). Looked up from germline, CDR1 is SGHVS and CDR2 is FNYEAQ. This CDR3 region has 15 residues. The V and J ends lost 1 base and 3 bases respectively, with 13 bases between them. CDR3 protein: CASSLGSQGIYEQYF. For the CDR3, the DNA is TGTGCCAGCAGCTTAGGGAGTCAGGGGATCTACGAGCAGTACTTC.

This chain connects TRBV11-2 to TRBJ1-6; D remains ambiguous. The CDR3 has 14 residues. CDR1 is SGHAT, CDR2 FQNNGV, per germline. V shed 7 bases and J shed 9 bases, with 16 bases lying between them. DNA for the CDR3: TGTGCCAGCACCATCCGCCAGGAGGGTTCACCCCTCCACTTT. Amino acids: CASTIRQEGSPLHF.

The V gene is TRBV18, the J gene TRBJ2-7; 9 nucleotides match TRBD2. Germline lookup yields CDR1 KGHSH and CDR2 LQKENI. This CDR3 comprises 15 residues. The V segment lost 2 bases and the J segment 2 bases; nucleotides outside the gene matches: 4. CDR3 DNA sequence: TGTGCCAGCTCACCAGCTAGCGGGGCCCCCTACGAGCAGTACTTC. Its translation is CASSPASGAPYEQYF.

A few counts support this clone. The V and J genes are TRBV28 and TRBJ1-1; TRBD1 matches at 8 bases. The V gene's germline CDR1 is MDHEN and CDR2 SYDVKM. This CDR3 is built from 13 residues. V was pared by 5 bases and J by 6 bases, with 5 bases of the junction left unmatched. The CDR3 here is CASSLLQGAEAFF. The CDR3 DNA is TGTGCCAGCAGTCTGTTACAGGGGGCTGAAGCTTTCTTT. The full variable domain, completed using reference TRBV28 and TRBJ1-1, is DVKVTQSSRYLVKRTGEKVFLECVQDMDHENMFWYRQDPGLGLRLIYFSYDVKMKEKGDIPEGYSVSREKKERFSLILESASTNQTSMYLCASSLLQGAEAFFGQGTRLTVV.

This clone was recorded only once. The V and J genes are TRBV30 and TRBJ1-1, with TRBD1 matching 7 bases. The CDR3 consists of 15 residues. Germline V CDR1 and CDR2: GTSNPN, SVGIG (reference sequence). Germline trimming cut 3 bases from V and 5 bases from J; bases unmatched to any gene: 12. CDR3 protein: CAWSAEGQGETEAFF. The CDR3 nucleotides read TGTGCCTGGAGCGCAGAAGGGCAGGGGGAGACTGAAGCTTTCTTT.